The T cell receptor beta chain described here comes from a study of OX40 agonist ivuxolimab in advanced cancers. Study background: It was ivuxolimab, an agonistic anti-OX40 (CD134) antibody, that patients were treated with.

This clone was seen once. This CDR3 spans 11 amino acids. Trimming left V 7 bases short and J 10 bases short, with 11 bases between. Germline values: CDR1 SNHLY, CDR2 FYNNEI. Data came from immunoSEQ multiplex PCR; TCRdb stores just in-frame clones and leaves some out. The sample lists approximately 50,000 clones; less than 90% were seen once. The TCR originated in an adult with an advanced solid tumor such as melanoma, head and neck, liver or kidney cancer. The V and J genes are TRBV2 and TRBJ2-1; D gene ambiguous. The input for sequencing was CD4+ or CD8+ T cells sorted from blood, taken in a trial of the OX40 agonist ivuxolimab. The CDR3 here is CASTIIWEQFF. Here the CDR3 DNA reads TGTGCCAGCACTATCATCTGGGAGCAGTTCTTC. The variable domain in full, completed from reference TRBV2 and TRBJ2-1, reads EPEVTQTPSHQVTQMGQEVILRCVPISNHLYFYWYRQILGQKVEFLVSFYNNEISEKSEIFDDQFSVERPDGSNFTLKIRSTKLEDSAMYFCASTIIWEQFFGPGTRLTVL.